This TCR beta chain was recovered during a study of T cell repertoires in cytomegalovirus infection. Study-level background: A matching HLA type, together with CMV infection, was signaled by public TCR beta signatures. The study, taken as a whole, reports: Dominant in the ex vivo response were TCR beta clonotypes restricted by HLA-C and specific for CMV.

MiXCR, applied by TCRdb to the reads, yields one record per CDR3 protein. Of 43,000 or so distinct CDR3 sequences listed, approximately 19% are singletons. The CDR3 sequence is 14 residues long. Deletions cut 5 bases from V and 2 bases from J, with 12 bases between. Germline V lookup: CDR1 SEHNR, CDR2 FQNEAQ (reference sequence). In this sample, this clonotype turned up a few times. No antigen is known for it. This TCR was recovered from a human donor in good health (CMV status not recorded). Some clones in this sample may be carry-over from other donors' samples. This specimen consisted of CD8+ T cells from cultured PBMCs, obtained from culture after CMV antigen stimulation. This chain connects TRBV7-9 to TRBJ1-1; no clear D. The CDR3 region has the DNA TGTGCCAGCAGCCCCCCGTGGATTAACACTGAAGCTTTCTTT. Translation gives CASSPPWINTEAFF.